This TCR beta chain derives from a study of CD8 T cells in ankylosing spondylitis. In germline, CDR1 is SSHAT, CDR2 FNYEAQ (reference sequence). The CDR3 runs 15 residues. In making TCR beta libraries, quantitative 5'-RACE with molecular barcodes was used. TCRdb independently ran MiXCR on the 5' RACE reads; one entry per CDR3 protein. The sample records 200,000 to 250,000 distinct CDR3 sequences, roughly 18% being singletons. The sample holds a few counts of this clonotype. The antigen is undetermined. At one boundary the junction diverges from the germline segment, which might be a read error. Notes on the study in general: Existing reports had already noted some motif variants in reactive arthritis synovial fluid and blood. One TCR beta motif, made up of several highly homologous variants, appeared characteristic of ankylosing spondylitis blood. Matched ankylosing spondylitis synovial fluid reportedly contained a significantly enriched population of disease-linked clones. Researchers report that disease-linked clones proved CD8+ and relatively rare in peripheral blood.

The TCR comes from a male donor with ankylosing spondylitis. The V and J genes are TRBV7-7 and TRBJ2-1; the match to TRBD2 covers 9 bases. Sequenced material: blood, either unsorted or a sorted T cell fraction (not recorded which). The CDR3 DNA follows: TGTGCTAGCAGCTTAGGACTAGCGAAGCAGGGTGAGCAGTTCTTC. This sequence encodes CASSLGLAKQGEQFF.